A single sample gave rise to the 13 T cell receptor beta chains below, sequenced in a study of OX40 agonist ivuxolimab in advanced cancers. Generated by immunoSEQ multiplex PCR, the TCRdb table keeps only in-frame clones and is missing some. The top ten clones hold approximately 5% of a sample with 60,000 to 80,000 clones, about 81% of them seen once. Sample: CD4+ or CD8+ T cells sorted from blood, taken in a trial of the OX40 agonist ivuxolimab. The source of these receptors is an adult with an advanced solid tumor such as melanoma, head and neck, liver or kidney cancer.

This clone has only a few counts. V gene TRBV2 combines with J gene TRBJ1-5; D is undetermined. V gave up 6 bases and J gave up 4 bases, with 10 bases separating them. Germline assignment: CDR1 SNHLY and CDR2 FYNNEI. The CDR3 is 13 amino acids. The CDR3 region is CASRTDRNQPQHF. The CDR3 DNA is TGTGCCAGCAGGACGGACCGTAATCAGCCCCAGCATTTT.

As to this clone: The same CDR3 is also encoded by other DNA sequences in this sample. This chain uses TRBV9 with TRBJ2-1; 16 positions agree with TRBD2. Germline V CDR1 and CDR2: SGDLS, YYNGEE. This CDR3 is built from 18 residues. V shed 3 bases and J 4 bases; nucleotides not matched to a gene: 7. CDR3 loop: CASSAGGTSGRVYNEQFF. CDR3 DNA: TGTGCCAGCAGCGCAGGGGGGACTAGCGGGAGGGTTTACAATGAGCAGTTCTTC.

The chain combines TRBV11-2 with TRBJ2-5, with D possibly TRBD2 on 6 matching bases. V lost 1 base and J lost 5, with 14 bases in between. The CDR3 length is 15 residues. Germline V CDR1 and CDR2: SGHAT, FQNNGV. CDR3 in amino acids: CASSLGYAAGETQYF. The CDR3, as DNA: TGTGCCAGCAGCTTAGGGTACGCCGCGGGGGAGACCCAGTACTTC.

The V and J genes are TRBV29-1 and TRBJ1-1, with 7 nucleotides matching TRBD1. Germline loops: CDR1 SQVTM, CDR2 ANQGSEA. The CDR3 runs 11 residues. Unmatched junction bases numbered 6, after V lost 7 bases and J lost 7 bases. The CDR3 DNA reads TGCAGCGGTCGGGACAGTGGTGAAGCTTTCTTT. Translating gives CSGRDSGEAFF.

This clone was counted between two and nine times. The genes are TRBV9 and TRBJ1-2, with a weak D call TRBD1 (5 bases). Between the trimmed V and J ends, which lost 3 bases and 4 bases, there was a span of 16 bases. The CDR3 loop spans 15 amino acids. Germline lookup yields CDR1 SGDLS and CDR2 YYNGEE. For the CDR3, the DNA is TGTGCCAGCAGCGCCAGCCTCCGGGACGCCTATGGCTACACCTTC. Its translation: CASSASLRDAYGYTF.

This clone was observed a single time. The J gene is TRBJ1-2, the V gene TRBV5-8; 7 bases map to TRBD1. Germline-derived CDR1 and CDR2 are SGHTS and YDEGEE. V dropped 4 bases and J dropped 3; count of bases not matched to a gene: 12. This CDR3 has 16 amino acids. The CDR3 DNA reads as TGTGCCAGCAGCCCGAGGGACAGCTCCTACGACTATGGCTACACCTTC. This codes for CASSPRDSSYDYGYTF.

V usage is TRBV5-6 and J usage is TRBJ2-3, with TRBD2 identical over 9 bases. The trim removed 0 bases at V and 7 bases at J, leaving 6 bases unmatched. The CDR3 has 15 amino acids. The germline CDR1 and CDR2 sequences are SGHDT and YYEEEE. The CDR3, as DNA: TGTGCCAGCAGCTTGGGTAGCGGGAGCGGAAATACGCAGTATTTT. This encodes CASSLGSGSGNTQYF.

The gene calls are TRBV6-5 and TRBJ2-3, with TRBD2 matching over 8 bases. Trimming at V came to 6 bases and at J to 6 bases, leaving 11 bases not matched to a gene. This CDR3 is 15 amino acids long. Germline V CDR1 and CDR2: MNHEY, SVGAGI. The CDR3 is CASSTSRGGRDTQYF. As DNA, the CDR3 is TGTGCCAGCAGCACGAGTCGGGGGGGGCGTGATACGCAGTATTTT.

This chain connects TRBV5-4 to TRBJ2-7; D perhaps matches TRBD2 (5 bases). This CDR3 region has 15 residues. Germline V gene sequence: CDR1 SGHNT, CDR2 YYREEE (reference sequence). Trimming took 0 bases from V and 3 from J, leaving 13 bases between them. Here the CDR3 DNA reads TGTGCCAGCAGCTTGGATCCGGGATCAGACTACGAGCAGTACTTC. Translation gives CASSLDPGSDYEQYF.

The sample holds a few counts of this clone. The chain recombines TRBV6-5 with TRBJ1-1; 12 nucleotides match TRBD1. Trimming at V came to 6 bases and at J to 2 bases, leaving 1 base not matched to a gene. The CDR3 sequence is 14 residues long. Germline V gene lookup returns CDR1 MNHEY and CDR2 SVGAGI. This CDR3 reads CASRGQGANTEAFF. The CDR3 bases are TGTGCCAGCAGGGGACAGGGGGCTAACACTGAAGCTTTCTTT.

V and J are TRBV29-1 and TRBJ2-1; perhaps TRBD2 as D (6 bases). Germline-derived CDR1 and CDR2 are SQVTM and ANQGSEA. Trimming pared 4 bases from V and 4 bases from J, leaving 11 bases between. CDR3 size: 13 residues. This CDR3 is CSVVLAPYNEQFF. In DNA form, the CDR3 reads TGCAGCGTTGTCCTAGCGCCTTACAATGAGCAGTTCTTC.

The CDR3 protein is CASRFAGEQYF. CDR3 DNA sequence: TGTGCCAGCAGATTCGCGGGCGAGCAGTACTTC. V gene TRBV27 combines with J gene TRBJ2-7; TRBD2 is a possible D gene (5 bases). V lost 6 bases and J 6 bases, leaving 9 bases between the germline ends. Germline V CDR1 and CDR2: MNHEY, SMNVEV (reference sequence). CDR3 size: 11 residues.

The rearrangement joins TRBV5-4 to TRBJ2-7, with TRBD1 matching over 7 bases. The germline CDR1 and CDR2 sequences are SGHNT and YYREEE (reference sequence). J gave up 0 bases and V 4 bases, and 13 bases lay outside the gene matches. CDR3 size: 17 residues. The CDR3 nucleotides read TGTGCCAGCAGCCCCATCCCCAGGACAGGAAGCTCCTACGAGCAGTACTTC. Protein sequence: CASSPIPRTGSSYEQYF. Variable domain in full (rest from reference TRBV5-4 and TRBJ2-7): ETGVTQSPTHLIKTRGQQVTLRCSSQSGHNTVSWYQQALGQGPQFIFQYYREEENGRGNFPPRFSGLQFPNYSSELNVNALELDDSALYLCASSPIPRTGSSYEQYFGPGTRLTVT.